These 6 T cell receptor beta chains originate from one sample sequenced in a study of glioma-infiltrating T cells. Amplification of TCR alpha and beta CDR3 regions from RNA used iRepertoire nested multiplex PCR. TCRdb re-called the multiplex PCR reads with MiXCR, one entry per CDR3 protein. Here the sample spans 150,000 to 200,000 distinct CDR3 sequences, more than 35% being singletons. The sample taken for sequencing was glioma tissue, nonneoplastic brain tissue, or PBMCs (not recorded which). The receptors stem from a human donor with low-grade glioma or glioblastoma, undergoing nonglioma brain surgery, or in good health (not recorded which).

This clonotype has a handful of counts. This chain connects TRBV7-9 to TRBJ1-1; 7 bases are a match to TRBD1. The V gene end was trimmed by 5 bases and the J gene end by 2 bases; junction bases not matched to a gene: 5. The CDR3 totals 14 residues. The germline V gene encodes CDR1 SEHNR and CDR2 FQNEAQ (reference sequence). The CDR3 DNA follows: TGTGCCAGCAGCCAGGGACAGAAAAACACTGAAGCTTTCTTT. The encoded protein is CASSQGQKNTEAFF.

The CDR3 protein is CSVEGLVLVDEQFF. CDR3 in DNA: TGCAGCGTGGAGGGACTAGTCCTCGTTGATGAGCAGTTCTTC. The chain uses TRBV29-1 and TRBJ2-1, with TRBD2 identical over 8 bases. The V and J ends lost 6 bases and 8 bases, in that order; junction bases with no gene match: 12. The CDR3 extends over 14 amino acids. Germline loops: CDR1 SQVTM, CDR2 ANQGSEA.

This clonotype was counted a few times. The chain carries TRBV10-2 and TRBJ2-7; 10 nucleotides agree with TRBD2. Germline CDR1 and CDR2: WSHSY and SAAADI. The J segment lost 6 bases and the V segment lost 3 bases, leaving 11 bases of the junction unmatched. The CDR3 has 16 amino acids. The CDR3 is CASSEILAGDGGEQYF. Written as DNA, the CDR3 is TGCGCCAGCAGTGAAATCCTAGCGGGAGACGGGGGCGAGCAGTACTTC.

Turning to this clonotype: This could be a read error, since a much larger clone is one nucleotide away. The CDR3 DNA follows: TGTGCCAGCACAATGGGTCCGGATCAGTCCCAGCATTTT. Translation gives CASTMGPDQSQHF. The J gene is TRBJ1-5, the V gene TRBV28; no reliable D call. The CDR3 is 13 residues long. From germline, CDR1 is MDHEN and CDR2 SYDVKM.

This clonotype showed up many times. The chain is built from TRBV28 and TRBJ1-2; D call uncertain. The CDR3 is 18 residues long. CDR1 MDHEN and CDR2 SYDVKM come from the germline V gene. Trimming took off 6 bases at V and 0 bases at J, with 23 bases between the two ends. CDR3 region: CASRKLWTYPVANYGYTF. Written as DNA, the CDR3 is TGTGCCAGCAGAAAGCTTTGGACCTATCCCGTAGCTAACTATGGCTACACCTTC.

This clonotype came up many times. The V and J genes are TRBV20-1 and TRBJ1-2, with TRBD1 identical over 8 bases. J gave up 8 bases and V 6 bases, and 8 bases lay outside the gene matches. The CDR3 totals 12 residues. The germline V gene has CDR1 DFQATT and CDR2 SNEGSKA (reference sequence). DNA for the CDR3: TGCAGTGCCACCCAGGGGGCGCGGGGCTACACCTTC. This encodes CSATQGARGYTF.